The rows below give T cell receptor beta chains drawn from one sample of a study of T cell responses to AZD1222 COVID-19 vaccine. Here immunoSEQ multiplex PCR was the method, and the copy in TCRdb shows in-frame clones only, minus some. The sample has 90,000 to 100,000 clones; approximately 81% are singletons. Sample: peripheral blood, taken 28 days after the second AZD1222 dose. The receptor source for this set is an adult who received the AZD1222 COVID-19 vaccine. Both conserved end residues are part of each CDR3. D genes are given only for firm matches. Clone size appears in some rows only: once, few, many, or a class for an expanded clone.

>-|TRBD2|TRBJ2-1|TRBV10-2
CAIRAGAYNEQFF
TGCGCCATACGAGCGGGAGCCTACAATGAGCAGTTCTTC
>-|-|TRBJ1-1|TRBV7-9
CASSFAEGKGDTEAFF
TGTGCCAGCAGCTTCGCGGAGGGGAAGGGAGACACTGAAGCTTTCTTT
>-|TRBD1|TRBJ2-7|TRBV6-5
CASSYSRPGQSYEQYF
TGTGCCAGCAGTTACTCGCGACCGGGACAGTCATACGAGCAGTACTTC
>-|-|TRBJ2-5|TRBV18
CASSPSLSGIQGGTQYF
TGTGCCAGCTCACCTTCCCTCAGCGGAATACAAGGAGGGACCCAGTACTTC
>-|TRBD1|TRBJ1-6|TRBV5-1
CASTPGTGDNSPLHF
TGCGCCAGCACCCCCGGAACAGGGGATAATTCACCCCTCCACTTT
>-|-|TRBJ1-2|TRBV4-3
CASSQAGGGGYGYTF
TGCGCCAGCAGCCAAGCGGGTGGAGGGGGCTATGGCTACACCTTC
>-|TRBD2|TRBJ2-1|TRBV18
CASSPWTSGGAGEQFF
TGTGCCAGCTCACCGTGGACTAGCGGGGGGGCAGGAGAGCAGTTCTTC
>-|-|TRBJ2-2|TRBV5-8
CASSSGTNTGELFF
TGTGCCAGCAGCTCCGGGACAAACACCGGGGAGCTGTTTTTT
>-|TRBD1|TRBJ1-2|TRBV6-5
CASRETGGHGYTF
TGTGCCAGCAGGGAGACAGGGGGCCATGGCTACACCTTC
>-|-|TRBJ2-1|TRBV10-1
CASSDALAGTQGGLHNEQFF
TGCGCCAGCAGTGACGCTCTCGCCGGGACTCAGGGAGGACTTCACAATGAGCAGTTCTTC
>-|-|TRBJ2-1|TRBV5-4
CASSLGGPRDNEQFF
TGTGCCAGCAGCTTGGGGGGGCCCAGAGACAATGAGCAGTTCTTC
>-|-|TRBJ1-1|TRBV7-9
CASSLGGQGPTEAFF
TGTGCCAGCAGCTTAGGCGGGCAGGGACCCACTGAAGCTTTCTTT
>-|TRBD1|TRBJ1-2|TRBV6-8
CASSYSNPGGWGYTF
TGTGCCAGCAGTTACTCGAACCCAGGGGGCTGGGGCTACACCTTC
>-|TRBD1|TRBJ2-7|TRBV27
CASSYLTGTGLYEQYF
TGTGCCAGCAGTTACCTCACCGGGACAGGGTTGTACGAGCAGTACTTC
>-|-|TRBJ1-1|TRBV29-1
CSVDVAGNTEAFF
TGCAGCGTTGACGTGGCAGGGAACACTGAAGCTTTCTTT
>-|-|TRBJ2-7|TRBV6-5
CASRGGDSGEQYF
TGTGCCAGCAGGGGGGGGGACAGTGGCGAGCAGTACTTC
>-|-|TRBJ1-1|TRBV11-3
CASSLKGGTEAFF
TGTGCCAGCAGCTTAAAAGGGGGCACTGAAGCTTTCTTT
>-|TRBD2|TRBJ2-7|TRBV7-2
CASSLVGTKGYEQYF
TGTGCCAGCAGCTTAGTCGGGACTAAGGGCTACGAGCAGTACTTC
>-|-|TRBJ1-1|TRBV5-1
CASRVSSNTEAFF
TGCGCCAGCAGGGTCAGTAGTAACACTGAAGCTTTCTTT
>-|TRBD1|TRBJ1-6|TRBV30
CAWSSAGGYSPLHF
TGTGCCTGGAGTTCGGCAGGGGGTTATTCACCCCTCCACTTT
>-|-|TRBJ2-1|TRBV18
CASSPGANEQFF
TGTGCCAGCTCACCGGGAGCCAATGAGCAGTTCTTC
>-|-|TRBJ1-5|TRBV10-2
CASALQSDGTQHF
TGCGCCAGCGCCCTACAATCGGACGGTACCCAGCATTTT
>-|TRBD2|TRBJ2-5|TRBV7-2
CASSLPLAGGSLGETQYF
TGTGCCAGCAGCTTACCCCTAGCGGGAGGCTCATTGGGTGAGACCCAGTACTTC
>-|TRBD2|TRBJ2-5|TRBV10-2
CASSDLAGEETQYF
TGCGCCAGCAGTGATCTAGCGGGGGAAGAGACCCAGTACTTC
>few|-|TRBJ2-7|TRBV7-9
CASSGAYEQYF
TGTGCCAGCAGCGGAGCCTACGAGCAGTACTTC
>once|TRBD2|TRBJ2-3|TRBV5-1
CASSFGLARSSTDTQYF
TGCGCCAGCAGCTTCGGACTAGCGCGCTCTAGCACAGATACGCAGTATTTT
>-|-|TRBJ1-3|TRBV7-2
CASSLAGGLGNTIYF
TGTGCCAGCAGCTTAGCGGGGGGGCTAGGAAACACCATATATTTT
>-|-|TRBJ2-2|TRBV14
CASSQDIGEITNTGELFF
TGTGCCAGCAGCCAAGATATAGGGGAAATAACGAACACCGGGGAGCTGTTTTTT
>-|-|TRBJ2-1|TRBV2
CASSEMGYEQFF
TGTGCCAGCAGTGAAATGGGCTACGAGCAGTTCTTC